Following are 10 T cell receptor beta chains from one sample sequenced in a study of identical twins. TCRdb redid the calling of the 5' RACE reads with MiXCR, one entry per CDR3 protein. The sample records hundreds of thousands of distinct CDR3 sequences, 7.5% being singletons. These same data were also listed under a study on yellow fever vaccine responses in identical twins.

What was sequenced was memory (CD45RO+) T cells sorted from blood. The receptor source for this set is a woman aged 18-30 years in good health.

The chain has TRBV5-8 and TRBJ2-3; possibly TRBD1 for D (6 bases). Between the trimmed V and J ends, which lost 1 base and 7 bases, there was a span of 16 bases. The CDR3 length is 15 residues. Per germline, CDR1 SGHTS and CDR2 YDEGEE. This CDR3 is CASSLRGQFPNTQYF. CDR3 bases: TGTGCCAGCAGCTTGCGGGGACAATTCCCAAATACGCAGTATTTT.

CDR3 protein: CSVEVGQTQYF. For the CDR3, the DNA is TGCAGCGTTGAGGTGGGCCAGACCCAGTACTTC. The chain links TRBV29-1 to TRBJ2-5; D not resolved. The germline V and J ends were trimmed by 3 bases and 6 bases, with 8 bases remaining between them. Germline V CDR1 and CDR2: SQVTM, ANQGSEA. The CDR3 extends over 11 amino acids.

This clonotype was seen only a few times. The V and J genes are TRBV5-1 and TRBJ2-5; either TRBD1 or TRBD2 may fit D (5 bases each). There are 13 residues in the CDR3. V was trimmed by 3 bases and J by 4 bases, leaving 10 bases between them. Germline V gives CDR1 SGHRS, CDR2 YFSETQ. The CDR3 DNA reads as TGCGCCAGCAGCTCCTGGGGGTCAGAGACCCAGTACTTC. Amino acid sequence: CASSSWGSETQYF. Looking up the rest from reference TRBV5-1 and TRBJ2-5 gives the full variable domain: KAGVTQTPRYLIKTRGQQVTLSCSPISGHRSVSWYQQTPGQGLQFLFEYFSETQRNKGNFPGRFSGRQFSNSRSEMNVSTLELGDSALYLCASSSWGSETQYFGPGTRLLVL.

This clonotype was counted only a few times. The genes are TRBV19 and TRBJ2-1; D may correspond to TRBD1 or TRBD2 (5 bases each). The V end lost 6 bases, the J end lost 0 bases, and 12 bases lay between the germline ends. The CDR3 is 15 amino acids. Germline V gene data show CDR1 as LNHDA and CDR2 as SQIVND (reference sequence). The CDR3 DNA sequence: TGTGCCAGTAGGACACAGAGGGGCTCCTACAATGAGCAGTTCTTC. Protein product: CASRTQRGSYNEQFF.

The CDR3 DNA reads TGTGCCAGCAGCCGAGCGACCGGTAGGTCGGAGACCCAGTACTTC. Translated: CASSRATGRSETQYF. The V and J genes are TRBV7-2 and TRBJ2-5; unclear D gene. Trimming pared 5 bases from V and 5 bases from J, leaving 18 bases between. This CDR3 contains 15 residues. The germline CDR1 and CDR2 sequences are SGHTA and FQGNSA.

J is TRBJ2-1 and V is TRBV4-1; TRBD1 aligns across 8 bases. V shed 1 base and J 8 bases; nucleotides not matched to a gene: 10. In germline, CDR1 is MGHRA, CDR2 YSYEKL. The CDR3 runs 16 residues. The CDR3 is CASSQVGDRRRDEQFF. The CDR3 coding sequence is TGCGCCAGCAGCCAAGTGGGGGACAGGCGAAGGGATGAGCAGTTCTTC.

This clonotype has only a few counts. The CDR3 region has the DNA TGTGCCTGGGGAGGGACTAGCGGGACCCAGTACTTC. The encoded protein is CAWGGTSGTQYF. The V call is TRBV30, the J call TRBJ2-5; 11 bases line up with TRBD2. Germline V lookup: CDR1 GTSNPN, CDR2 SVGIG (reference sequence). The CDR3 is 12 amino acids. With V trimmed by 5 bases and J by 7 bases, 3 bases remained unmatched. Drawing the rest from reference TRBV30 and TRBJ2-5, the complete variable domain is SQTIHQWPATLVQPVGSPLSLECTVEGTSNPNLYWYRQAAGRGLQLLFYSVGIGQISSEVPQNLSASRPQDRQFILSSKKLLLSDSGFYLCAWGGTSGTQYFGPGTRLLVL.

This clonotype was seen more than once but under ten times. The gene calls are TRBV7-9 and TRBJ1-2; no reliable D call. Germline-derived CDR1 and CDR2 are SEHNR and FQNEAQ (reference sequence). The CDR3 has 13 residues. Trimming took off 6 bases at V and 0 bases at J, with 8 bases between the two ends. The DNA of the CDR3 is TGTGCCAGCAGACCGGGTTCTAACTATGGCTACACCTTC. Translated, it gives CASRPGSNYGYTF.

This clonotype was observed a few times. V is TRBV6-1 and J is TRBJ2-1, with D uncertain. This CDR3 region has 13 residues. The germline CDR1 and CDR2 sequences are MNHNS and SASEGT. The V end lost 8 bases, the J end lost 3 bases, and 11 bases lay between the germline ends. CDR3 sequence (DNA): TGTGCCAGCCGCGTATCACGCTACAATGAGCAGTTCTTC. Translating it yields CASRVSRYNEQFF.

In its sample, this clonotype was seen many times. The chain employs TRBV28 and TRBJ2-7; D not resolved. There are 16 residues in the CDR3. Germline V lookup: CDR1 MDHEN, CDR2 SYDVKM. Trimming left V 6 bases short and J 3 bases short, with 21 bases between. The CDR3 spells CASSPQYVGANYEQYF. CDR3 nucleotide sequence: TGTGCCAGCAGCCCACAATACGTGGGCGCCAACTACGAGCAGTACTTC.